This passage covers 7 T cell receptor beta chains from one sample sequenced in a study of blood T cell repertoires in COVID-19. The repertoire was sequenced with immunoSEQ multiplex PCR; TCRdb's copy has only in-frame clones and lacks some. The sample lists some 300,000 clones, about 90% occurring once. The sequencing sample was made of PBMCs or T cells enriched from blood (not recorded which). The receptors here all came from a woman between 50 and 59 years old who had been exposed to COVID-19.

Remarks on this clone: Other nucleotide sequences in the sample specify the same CDR3. J is TRBJ1-1 and V is TRBV7-9, with D unclear. Germline V lookup: CDR1 SEHNR, CDR2 FQNEAQ (reference sequence). Trimming took 1 base from V and 1 from J, leaving 7 bases between them. The CDR3 has 14 residues. The CDR3 sequence: CASSLVGRNTEAFF. Here the CDR3 DNA reads TGTGCCAGCAGCTTAGTGGGGAGGAACACTGAAGCTTTCTTT.

V usage is TRBV28 and J usage is TRBJ2-5; 10 positions agree with TRBD2. The V gene end was trimmed by 8 bases and the J gene end by 4 bases; junction bases not matched to a gene: 13. The CDR3 runs 16 residues. CDR1 MDHEN and CDR2 SYDVKM come from the germline V gene. The CDR3 protein is CASQASGGGLRETQYF. The DNA for the CDR3 is TGTGCCAGCCAGGCCAGCGGGGGGGGTTTGAGAGAGACCCAGTACTTC.

This chain links TRBV5-1 with TRBJ1-5; D remains ambiguous. This CDR3 is built from 15 residues. The ends were cut back, 4 bases at V and 2 bases at J, with 13 bases in the middle. Germline V CDR1 and CDR2: SGHRS, YFSETQ. CDR3 nucleotides: TGCGCCAGCAGCCTTGGAGGATGGGGCAATCAGCCCCAGCATTTT. It encodes CASSLGGWGNQPQHF.

The chain recombines TRBV3-1 (or the pseudogene TRBV3-2) with TRBJ1-2; 9 positions match TRBD1. V shed 1 base and J 2 bases; nucleotides not matched to a gene: 5. This CDR3 comprises 16 residues. In germline, CDR1 is LGHDT, CDR2 YNNKEL (reference sequence). As DNA, the CDR3 is TGTGCCAGCAGCCAAGCATGGGACAGGGACAACTATGGCTACACCTTC. It specifies CASSQAWDRDNYGYTF.

The genes are TRBV2 and TRBJ1-2, with D maybe TRBD1 (5 bases). V was pared by 6 bases and J by 4 bases, with 12 bases between. Looked up from germline, CDR1 is SNHLY and CDR2 is FYNNEI. The CDR3 consists of 13 residues. As DNA, the CDR3 is TGTGCCAGCAGGGGACTCCCTGGCTATGGCTACACCTTC. Amino acid sequence: CASRGLPGYGYTF. Combining the CDR3 with reference TRBV2 and TRBJ1-2 gives the whole variable domain EPEVTQTPSHQVTQMGQEVILRCVPISNHLYFYWYRQILGQKVEFLVSFYNNEISEKSEIFDDQFSVERPDGSNFTLKIRSTKLEDSAMYFCASRGLPGYGYTFGSGTRLTVV.

The chain joins TRBV19 to TRBJ1-1; D is possibly TRBD1 (5 bases). CDR1 LNHDA and CDR2 SQIVND come from the germline V gene (reference sequence). V was shortened by 10 bases and J by 1 base, with 22 bases between the two germline ends. The length of the CDR3 is 16 residues. CDR3 bases: TGTGCCACTGCACCTCGAGGTGGGGCCCAGAACACTGAAGCTTTCTTT. Translated: CATAPRGGAQNTEAFF.

The rearrangement links TRBV7-2 to TRBJ1-6, with D possibly matching TRBD1 (6 bases). Germline values: CDR1 SGHTA, CDR2 FQGNSA. The CDR3 has 15 residues. The germline V and J ends were trimmed by 4 bases and 10 bases, with 17 bases remaining between them. The CDR3: CASSWGRDIRSPLHF. The CDR3 DNA reads TGTGCCAGCAGCTGGGGCCGGGACATAAGGTCACCCCTCCACTTT.